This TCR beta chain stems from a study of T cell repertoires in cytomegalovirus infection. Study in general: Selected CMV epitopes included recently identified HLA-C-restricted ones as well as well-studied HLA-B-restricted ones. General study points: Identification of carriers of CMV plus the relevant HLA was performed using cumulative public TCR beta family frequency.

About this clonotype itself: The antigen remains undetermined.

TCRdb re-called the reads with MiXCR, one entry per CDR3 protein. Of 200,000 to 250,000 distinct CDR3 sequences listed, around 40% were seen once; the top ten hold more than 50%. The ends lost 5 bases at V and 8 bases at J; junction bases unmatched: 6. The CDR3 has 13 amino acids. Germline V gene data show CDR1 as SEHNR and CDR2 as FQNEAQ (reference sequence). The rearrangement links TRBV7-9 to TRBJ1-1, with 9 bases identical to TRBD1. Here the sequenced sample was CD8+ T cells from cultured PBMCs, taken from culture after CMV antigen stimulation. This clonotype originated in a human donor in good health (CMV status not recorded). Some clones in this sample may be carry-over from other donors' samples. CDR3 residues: CASSSTGGGEAFF. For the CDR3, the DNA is TGTGCCAGCAGCAGTACAGGGGGCGGAGAAGCTTTCTTT.